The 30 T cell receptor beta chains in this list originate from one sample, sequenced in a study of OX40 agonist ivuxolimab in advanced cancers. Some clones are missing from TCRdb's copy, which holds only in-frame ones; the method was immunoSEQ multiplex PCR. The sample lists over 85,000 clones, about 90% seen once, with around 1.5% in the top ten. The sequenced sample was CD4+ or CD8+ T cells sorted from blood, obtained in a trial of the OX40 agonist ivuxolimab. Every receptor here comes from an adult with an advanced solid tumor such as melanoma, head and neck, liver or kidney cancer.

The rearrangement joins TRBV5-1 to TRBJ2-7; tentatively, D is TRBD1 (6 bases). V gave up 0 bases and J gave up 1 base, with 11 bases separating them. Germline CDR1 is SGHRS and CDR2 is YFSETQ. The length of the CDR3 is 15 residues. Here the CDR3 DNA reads TGCGCCAGCAGCTTGGCCACAGGGCCTTCCTACGAGCAGTACTTC. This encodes CASSLATGPSYEQYF.

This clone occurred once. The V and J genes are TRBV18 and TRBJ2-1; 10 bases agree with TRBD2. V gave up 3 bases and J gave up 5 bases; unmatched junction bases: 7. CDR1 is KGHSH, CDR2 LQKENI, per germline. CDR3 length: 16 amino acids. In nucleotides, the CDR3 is TGTGCCAGCTCACCGGTGAGGACTAGCGGCGACAATGAGCAGTTCTTC. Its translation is CASSPVRTSGDNEQFF.

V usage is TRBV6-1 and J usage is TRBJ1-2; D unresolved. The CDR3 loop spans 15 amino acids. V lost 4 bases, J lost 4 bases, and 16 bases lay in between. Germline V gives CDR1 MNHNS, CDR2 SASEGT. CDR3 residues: CASSGAGQPSYGYTF. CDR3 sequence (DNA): TGTGCCAGCAGTGGAGCGGGCCAGCCATCCTATGGCTACACCTTC.

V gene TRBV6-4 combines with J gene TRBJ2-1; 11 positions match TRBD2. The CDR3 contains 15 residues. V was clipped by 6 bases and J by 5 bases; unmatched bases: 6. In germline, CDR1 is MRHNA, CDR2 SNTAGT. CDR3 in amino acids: CASSALAGVDNEQFF. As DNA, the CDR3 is TGTGCCAGCAGCGCACTAGCGGGGGTGGACAATGAGCAGTTCTTC.

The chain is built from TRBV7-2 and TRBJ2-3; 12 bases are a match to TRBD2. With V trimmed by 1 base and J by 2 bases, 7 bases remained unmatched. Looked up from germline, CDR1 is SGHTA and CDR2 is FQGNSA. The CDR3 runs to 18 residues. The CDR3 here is CASSLGLPSGGATDTQYF. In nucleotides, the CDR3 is TGTGCCAGCAGCTTAGGCCTCCCTAGCGGGGGGGCCACAGATACGCAGTATTTT.

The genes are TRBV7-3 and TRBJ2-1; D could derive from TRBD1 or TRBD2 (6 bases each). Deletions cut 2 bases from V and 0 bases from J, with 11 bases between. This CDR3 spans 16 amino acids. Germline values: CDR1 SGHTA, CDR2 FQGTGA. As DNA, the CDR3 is TGTGCCAGCAGCTTAGGAGGGGGATTCTCCTACAATGAGCAGTTCTTC. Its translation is CASSLGGGFSYNEQFF.

The CDR3 DNA reads as TGTGCCATCAGTGACATAGGGGGCAGCACAGATACGCAGTATTTT. Translating gives CAISDIGGSTDTQYF. The chain couples TRBV10-3 to TRBJ2-3; 7 bases align to TRBD1. V lost 3 bases and J lost 0; bases outside the gene matches: 3. Germline V gene sequence: CDR1 ENHRY, CDR2 SYGVKD. The CDR3 spans 15 residues.

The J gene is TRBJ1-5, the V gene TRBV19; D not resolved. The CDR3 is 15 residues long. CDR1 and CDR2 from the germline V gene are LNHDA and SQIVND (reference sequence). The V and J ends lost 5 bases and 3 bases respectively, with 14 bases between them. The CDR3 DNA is TGTGCCAGTAGTCCCCGCCAGGTATACAATCAGCCCCAGCATTTT. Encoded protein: CASSPRQVYNQPQHF.

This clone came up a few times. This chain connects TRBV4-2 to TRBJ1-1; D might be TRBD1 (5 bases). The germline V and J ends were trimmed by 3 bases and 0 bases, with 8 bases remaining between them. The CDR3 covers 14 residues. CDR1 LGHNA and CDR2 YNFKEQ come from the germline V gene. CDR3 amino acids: CASSQGRVNTEAFF. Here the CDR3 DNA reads TGTGCCAGCAGCCAGGGACGAGTGAACACTGAAGCTTTCTTT.

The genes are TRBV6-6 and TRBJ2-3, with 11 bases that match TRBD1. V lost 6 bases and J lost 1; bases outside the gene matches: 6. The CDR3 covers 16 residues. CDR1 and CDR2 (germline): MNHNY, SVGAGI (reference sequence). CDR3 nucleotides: TGTGCCAGCAGCAAACCGGGACAGGGGGGCACAGATACGCAGTATTTT. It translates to CASSKPGQGGTDTQYF.

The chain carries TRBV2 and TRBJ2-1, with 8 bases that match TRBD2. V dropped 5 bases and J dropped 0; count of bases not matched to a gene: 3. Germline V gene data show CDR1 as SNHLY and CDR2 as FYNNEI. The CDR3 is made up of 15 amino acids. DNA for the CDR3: TGTGCCAGCAGTAGAAGCGGGAGCTCCTACAATGAGCAGTTCTTC. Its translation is CASSRSGSSYNEQFF.

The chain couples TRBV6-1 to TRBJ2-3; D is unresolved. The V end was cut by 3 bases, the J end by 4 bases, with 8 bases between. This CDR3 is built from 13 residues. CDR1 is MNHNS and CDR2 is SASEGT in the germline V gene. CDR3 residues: CASSDQHADTQYF. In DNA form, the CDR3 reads TGTGCCAGCAGTGACCAGCACGCAGATACGCAGTATTTT.

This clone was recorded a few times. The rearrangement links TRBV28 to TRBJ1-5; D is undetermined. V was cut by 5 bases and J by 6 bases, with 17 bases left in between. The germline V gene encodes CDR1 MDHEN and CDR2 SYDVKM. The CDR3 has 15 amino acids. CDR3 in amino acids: CASSLSSRGAQPQHF. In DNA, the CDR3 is TGTGCCAGCAGTCTCAGTTCGAGAGGAGCTCAGCCCCAGCATTTT.

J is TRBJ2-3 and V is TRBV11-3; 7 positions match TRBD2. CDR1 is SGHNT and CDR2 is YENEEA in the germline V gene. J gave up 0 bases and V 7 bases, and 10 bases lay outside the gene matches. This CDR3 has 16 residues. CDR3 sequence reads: CASTLAGVWSTDTQYF. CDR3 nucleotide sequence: TGTGCCAGCACTCTTGCGGGGGTTTGGAGCACAGATACGCAGTATTTT.

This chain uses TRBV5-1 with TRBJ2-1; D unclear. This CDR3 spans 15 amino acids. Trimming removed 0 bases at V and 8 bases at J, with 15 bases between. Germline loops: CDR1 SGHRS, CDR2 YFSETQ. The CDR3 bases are TGCGCCAGCAGCTTGGTTCCCGGCCGCGTGGATGAGCAGTTCTTC. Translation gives CASSLVPGRVDEQFF.

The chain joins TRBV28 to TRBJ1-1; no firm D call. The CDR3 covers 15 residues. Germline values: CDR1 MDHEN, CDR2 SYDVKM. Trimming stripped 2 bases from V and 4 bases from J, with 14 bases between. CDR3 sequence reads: CASSLIWSGGTEAFF. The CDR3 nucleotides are TGTGCCAGCAGTTTAATTTGGTCAGGCGGCACTGAAGCTTTCTTT.

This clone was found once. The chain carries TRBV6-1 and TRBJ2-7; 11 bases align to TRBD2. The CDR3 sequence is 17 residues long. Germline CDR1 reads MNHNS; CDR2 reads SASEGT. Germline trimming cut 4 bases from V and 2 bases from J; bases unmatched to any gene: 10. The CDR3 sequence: CASSAYTGTSGAYEQYF. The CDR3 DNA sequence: TGTGCCAGCAGTGCCTATACCGGGACTAGCGGAGCCTACGAGCAGTACTTC.

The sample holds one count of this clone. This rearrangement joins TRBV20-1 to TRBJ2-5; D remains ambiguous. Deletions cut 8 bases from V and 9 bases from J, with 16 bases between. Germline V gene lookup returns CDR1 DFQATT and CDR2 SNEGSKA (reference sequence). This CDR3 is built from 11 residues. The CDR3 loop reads CSMATKSAQYF. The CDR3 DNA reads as TGCAGTATGGCTACCAAGAGCGCCCAGTACTTC.

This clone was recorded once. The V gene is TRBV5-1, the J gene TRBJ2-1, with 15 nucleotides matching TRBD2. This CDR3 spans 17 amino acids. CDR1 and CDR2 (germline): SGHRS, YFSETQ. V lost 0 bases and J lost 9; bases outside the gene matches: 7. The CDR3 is CASSLAPGLAGGSEQFF. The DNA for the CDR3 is TGCGCCAGCAGCTTGGCACCGGGACTAGCGGGAGGAAGTGAGCAGTTCTTC.

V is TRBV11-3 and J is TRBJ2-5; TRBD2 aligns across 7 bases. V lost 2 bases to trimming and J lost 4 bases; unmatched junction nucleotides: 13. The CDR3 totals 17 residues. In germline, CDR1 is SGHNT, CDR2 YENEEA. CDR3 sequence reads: CASSLNGGSWLGETQYF. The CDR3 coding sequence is TGTGCCAGCAGCTTAAATGGCGGGAGTTGGCTGGGAGAGACCCAGTACTTC.

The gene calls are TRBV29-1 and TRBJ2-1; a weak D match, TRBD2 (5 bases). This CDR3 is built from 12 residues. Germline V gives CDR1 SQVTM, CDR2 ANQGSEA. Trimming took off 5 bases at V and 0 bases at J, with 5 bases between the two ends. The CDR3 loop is CSVSGSYNEQFF. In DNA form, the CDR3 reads TGCAGCGTTAGCGGCTCCTACAATGAGCAGTTCTTC.

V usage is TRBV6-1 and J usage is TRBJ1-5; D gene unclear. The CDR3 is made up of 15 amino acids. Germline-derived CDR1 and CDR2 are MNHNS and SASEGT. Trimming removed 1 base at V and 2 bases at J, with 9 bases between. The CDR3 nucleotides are TGTGCCAGCAGTGAAGATTGGGGTGGCAATCAGCCCCAGCATTTT. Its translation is CASSEDWGGNQPQHF.

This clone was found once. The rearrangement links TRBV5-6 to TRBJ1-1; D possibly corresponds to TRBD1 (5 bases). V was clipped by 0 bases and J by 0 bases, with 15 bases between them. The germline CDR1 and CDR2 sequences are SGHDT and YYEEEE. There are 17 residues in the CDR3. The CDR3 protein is CASSLARQGRMNTEAFF. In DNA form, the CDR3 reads TGTGCCAGCAGCTTGGCTCGGCAGGGAAGGATGAACACTGAAGCTTTCTTT.

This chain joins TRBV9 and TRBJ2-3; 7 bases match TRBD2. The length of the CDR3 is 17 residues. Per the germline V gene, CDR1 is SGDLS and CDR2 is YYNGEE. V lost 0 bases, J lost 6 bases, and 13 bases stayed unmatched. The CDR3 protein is CASSVGSLSGSRDTQYF. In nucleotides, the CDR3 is TGTGCCAGCAGCGTAGGCTCCCTTAGCGGGTCAAGGGATACGCAGTATTTT.

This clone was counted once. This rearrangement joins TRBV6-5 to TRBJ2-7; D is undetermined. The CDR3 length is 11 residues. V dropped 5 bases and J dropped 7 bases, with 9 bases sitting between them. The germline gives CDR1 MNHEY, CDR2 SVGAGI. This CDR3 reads CASSVEREQYF. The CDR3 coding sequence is TGTGCCAGCAGTGTGGAAAGAGAGCAGTACTTC.

The chain's CDR3 is CATSPRRGQAFF. The CDR3 DNA sequence: TGTGCCACCAGCCCCCGGAGGGGGCAAGCTTTCTTT. The rearrangement uses TRBV15 and TRBJ1-1; 7 nucleotides match TRBD1. The CDR3 sequence is 12 residues long. Germline loops: CDR1 LNHNV, CDR2 YYDKDF (reference sequence). The V gene end was trimmed by 5 bases and the J gene end by 9 bases; junction bases not matched to a gene: 6.

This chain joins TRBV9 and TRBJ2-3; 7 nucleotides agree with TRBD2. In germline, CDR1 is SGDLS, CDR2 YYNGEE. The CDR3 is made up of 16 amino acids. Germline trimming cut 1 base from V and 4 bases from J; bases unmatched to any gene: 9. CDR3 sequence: CASSVLAGVGPDTQYF. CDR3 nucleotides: TGTGCCAGCAGCGTACTGGCGGGAGTGGGGCCAGATACGCAGTATTTT.

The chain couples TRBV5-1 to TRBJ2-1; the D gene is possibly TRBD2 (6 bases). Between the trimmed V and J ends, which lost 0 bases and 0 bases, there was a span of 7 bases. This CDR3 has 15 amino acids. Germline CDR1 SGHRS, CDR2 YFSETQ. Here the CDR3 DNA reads TGCGCCAGCAGCTTGGGAGCGGGCTCCTACAATGAGCAGTTCTTC. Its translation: CASSLGAGSYNEQFF.

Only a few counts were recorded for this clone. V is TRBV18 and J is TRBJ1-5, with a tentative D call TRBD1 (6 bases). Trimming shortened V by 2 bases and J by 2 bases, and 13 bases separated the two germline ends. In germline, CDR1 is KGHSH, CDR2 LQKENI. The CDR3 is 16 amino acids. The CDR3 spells CASSPTGTRGNQPQHF. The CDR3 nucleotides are TGTGCCAGCTCACCAACAGGGACGAGAGGCAATCAGCCCCAGCATTTT.

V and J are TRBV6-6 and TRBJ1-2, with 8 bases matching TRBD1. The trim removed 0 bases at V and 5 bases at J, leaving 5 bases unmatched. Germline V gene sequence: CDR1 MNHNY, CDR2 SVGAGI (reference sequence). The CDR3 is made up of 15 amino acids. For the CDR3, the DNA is TGTGCCAGCAGTTACTCGTTTGGGACAGGATATGGCTACACCTTC. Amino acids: CASSYSFGTGYGYTF.